The sequence of this TCR beta chain was determined in a study of blood T cell repertoires in COVID-19. At the level of the study: The study drew acute and convalescent COVID-19 samples from the United States, Italy and Spain. T cells, B-cell-depleted T cells, or PBMCs supplied cDNA or gDNA.

From germline, CDR1 is KGHSH and CDR2 LQKENI. V shed 3 bases, J shed 7 bases, and the junction held 10 bases outside the gene matches. The CDR3 totals 15 residues. Original methodology: Amplification with reference gene primers provided the estimates of nucleated cell counts. Generated by immunoSEQ multiplex PCR, the TCRdb table keeps only in-frame clones and is missing some. V and J calls and clone size follow that table, whereas D and trimming were derived from the DNA. The table has approximately 11,000 clones, around 90% seen once; the top ten hold 10%. This clonotype originated in a human donor in a cohort sampled during active COVID-19. The chain is built from TRBV18 and TRBJ2-7, with TRBD1 matching over 9 bases. The sample was peripheral blood. CDR3 nucleotides: TGTGCCAGCTCACCGGGACAGGGTGCCTCTGAAGAGCAGTACTTC. The encoded protein is CASSPGQGASEEQYF.